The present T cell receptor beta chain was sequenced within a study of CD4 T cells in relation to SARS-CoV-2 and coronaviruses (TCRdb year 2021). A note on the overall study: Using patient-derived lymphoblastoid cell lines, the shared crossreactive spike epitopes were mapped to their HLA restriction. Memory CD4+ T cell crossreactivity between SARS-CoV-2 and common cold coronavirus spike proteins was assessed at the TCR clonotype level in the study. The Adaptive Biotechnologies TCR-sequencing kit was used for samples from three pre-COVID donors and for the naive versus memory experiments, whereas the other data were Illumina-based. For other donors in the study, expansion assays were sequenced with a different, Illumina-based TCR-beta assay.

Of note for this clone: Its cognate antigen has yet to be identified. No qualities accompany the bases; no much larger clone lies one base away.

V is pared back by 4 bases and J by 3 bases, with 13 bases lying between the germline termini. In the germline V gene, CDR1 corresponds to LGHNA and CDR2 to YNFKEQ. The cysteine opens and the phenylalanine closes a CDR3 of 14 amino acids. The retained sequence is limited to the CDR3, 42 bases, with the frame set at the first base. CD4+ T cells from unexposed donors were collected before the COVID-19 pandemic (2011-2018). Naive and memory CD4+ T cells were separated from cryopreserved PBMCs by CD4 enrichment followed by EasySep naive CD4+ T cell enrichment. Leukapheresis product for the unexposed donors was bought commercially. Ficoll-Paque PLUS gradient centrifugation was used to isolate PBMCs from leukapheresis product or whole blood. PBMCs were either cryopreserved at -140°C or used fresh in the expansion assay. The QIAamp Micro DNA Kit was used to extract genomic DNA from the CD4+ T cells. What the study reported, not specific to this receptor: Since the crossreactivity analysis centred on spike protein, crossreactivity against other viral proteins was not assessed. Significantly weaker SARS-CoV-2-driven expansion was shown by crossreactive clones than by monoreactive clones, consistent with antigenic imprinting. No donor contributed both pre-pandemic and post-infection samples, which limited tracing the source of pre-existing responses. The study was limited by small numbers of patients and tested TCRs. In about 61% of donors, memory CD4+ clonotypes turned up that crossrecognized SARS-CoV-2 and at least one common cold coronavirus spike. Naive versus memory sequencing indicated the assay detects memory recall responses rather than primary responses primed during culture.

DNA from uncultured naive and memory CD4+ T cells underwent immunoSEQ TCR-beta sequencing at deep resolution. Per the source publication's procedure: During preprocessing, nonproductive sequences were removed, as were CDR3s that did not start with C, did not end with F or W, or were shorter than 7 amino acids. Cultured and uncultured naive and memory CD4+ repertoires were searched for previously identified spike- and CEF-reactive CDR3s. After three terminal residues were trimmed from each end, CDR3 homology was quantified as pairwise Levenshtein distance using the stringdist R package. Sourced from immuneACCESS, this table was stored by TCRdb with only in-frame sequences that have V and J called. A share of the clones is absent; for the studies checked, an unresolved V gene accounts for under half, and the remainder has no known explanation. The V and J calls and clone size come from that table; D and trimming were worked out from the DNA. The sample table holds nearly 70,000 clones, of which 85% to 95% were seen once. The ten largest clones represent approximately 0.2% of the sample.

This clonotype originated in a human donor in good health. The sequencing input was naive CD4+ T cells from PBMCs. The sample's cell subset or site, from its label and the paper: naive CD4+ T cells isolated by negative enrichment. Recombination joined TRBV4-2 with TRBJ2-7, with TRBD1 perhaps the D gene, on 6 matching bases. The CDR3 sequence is CASSRGDKDYEQYF. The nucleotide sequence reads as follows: TGTGCCAGCAGCCGTGGGGACAAGGACTACGAGCAGTACTTC.